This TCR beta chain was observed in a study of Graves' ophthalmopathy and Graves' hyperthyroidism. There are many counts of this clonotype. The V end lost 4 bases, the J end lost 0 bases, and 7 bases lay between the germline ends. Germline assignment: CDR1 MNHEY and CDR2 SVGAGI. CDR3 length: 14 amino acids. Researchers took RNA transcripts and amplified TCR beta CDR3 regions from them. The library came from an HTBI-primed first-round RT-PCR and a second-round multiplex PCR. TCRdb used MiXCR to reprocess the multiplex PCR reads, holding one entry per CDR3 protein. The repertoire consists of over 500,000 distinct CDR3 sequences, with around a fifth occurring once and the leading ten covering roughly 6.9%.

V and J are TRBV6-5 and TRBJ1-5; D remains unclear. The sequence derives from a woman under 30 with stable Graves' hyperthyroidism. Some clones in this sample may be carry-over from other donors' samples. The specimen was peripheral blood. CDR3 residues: CASSSQVSNQPQHF. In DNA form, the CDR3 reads TGTGCCAGCAGTTCTCAGGTTAGCAATCAGCCCCAGCATTTT.